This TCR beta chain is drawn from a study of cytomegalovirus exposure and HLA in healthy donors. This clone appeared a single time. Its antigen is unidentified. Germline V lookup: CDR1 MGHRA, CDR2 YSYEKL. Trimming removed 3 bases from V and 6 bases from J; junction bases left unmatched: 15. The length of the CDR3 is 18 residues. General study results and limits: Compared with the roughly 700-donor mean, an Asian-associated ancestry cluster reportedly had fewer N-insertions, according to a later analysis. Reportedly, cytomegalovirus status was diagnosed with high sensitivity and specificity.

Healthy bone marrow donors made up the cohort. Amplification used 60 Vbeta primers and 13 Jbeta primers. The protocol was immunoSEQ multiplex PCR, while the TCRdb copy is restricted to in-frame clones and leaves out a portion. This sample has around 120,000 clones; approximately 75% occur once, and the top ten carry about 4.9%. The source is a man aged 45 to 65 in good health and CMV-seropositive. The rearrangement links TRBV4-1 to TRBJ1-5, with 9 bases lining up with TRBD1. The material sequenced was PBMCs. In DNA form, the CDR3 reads TGCGCCAGCAGCCAGAGCCCAACTCGGGACAGGGTTGGTCAGCCCCAGCATTTT. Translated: CASSQSPTRDRVGQPQHF.